The 22 T cell receptor beta chains given below trace back to one sample, sequenced in a study of cytotoxic CD8 clonotypes in ibrutinib-treated CLL. Only in-frame clones appear in the TCRdb table, and some are missing; sequencing was by immunoSEQ multiplex PCR. Among about 310,000 clones, around four fifths were seen once, and the ten largest hold 5.5% to 8%. The sample in question was PBMCs, obtained before ibrutinib treatment. These receptors all stem from a human donor with chronic lymphocytic leukemia.

The J gene is TRBJ2-7, the V gene TRBV5-1; 11 bases align to TRBD2. Germline values: CDR1 SGHRS, CDR2 YFSETQ. There are 17 residues in the CDR3. Trimming removed 7 bases from V and 5 bases from J; junction bases left unmatched: 17. The CDR3 DNA reads as TGCGCCAGCGACAGGGGCGCCCGTAGCGGGAGGGCCAACGAGCAGTACTTC. Residues: CASDRGARSGRANEQYF. The whole variable domain, remainder taken from reference TRBV5-1 and TRBJ2-7, is KAGVTQTPRYLIKTRGQQVTLSCSPISGHRSVSWYQQTPGQGLQFLFEYFSETQRNKGNFPGRFSGRQFSNSRSEMNVSTLELGDSALYLCASDRGARSGRANEQYFGPGTRLTVT.

This chain links TRBV30 with TRBJ2-7; no firm D call. Germline V CDR1 and CDR2: GTSNPN, SVGIG (reference sequence). CDR3 length: 12 residues. V lost 4 bases and J 2 bases, leaving 9 bases between the germline ends. The CDR3 is CAWNPGPYEQYF. The CDR3 bases are TGTGCCTGGAATCCCGGTCCCTACGAGCAGTACTTC. The full variable domain, rest sourced from reference TRBV30 and TRBJ2-7, is SQTIHQWPATLVQPVGSPLSLECTVEGTSNPNLYWYRQAAGRGLQLLFYSVGIGQISSEVPQNLSASRPQDRQFILSSKKLLLSDSGFYLCAWNPGPYEQYFGPGTRLTVT.

The rearrangement uses TRBV19 and TRBJ2-7; 9 bases match TRBD1. The CDR3 contains 17 residues. Unmatched junction bases numbered 14, after V lost 5 bases and J lost 3 bases. Germline-derived CDR1 and CDR2 are LNHDA and SQIVND (reference sequence). CDR3 bases: TGTGCCAGTAGTCTAAAACGACAAGGGGACAGGGTCTACGAGCAGTACTTC. Protein product: CASSLKRQGDRVYEQYF.

Points on this clone: The germline gene is not matched at one end of the junction; a read error may be the cause. The chain employs TRBV11-3 and TRBJ2-1; no definite D call. Germline CDR1 is SGHNT and CDR2 is YENEEA. CDR3 size: 13 residues. CDR3 sequence reads: CANSLGISREQFF. CDR3 DNA: TGTGCCAACAGCTTAGGCATTAGCCGTGAGCAGTTCTTC.

The chain is built from TRBV20-1 and TRBJ1-5; D not certain. Germline V gene lookup returns CDR1 DFQATT and CDR2 SNEGSKA (reference sequence). Between the trimmed V and J ends, which lost 0 bases and 6 bases, there was a span of 3 bases. This CDR3 has 11 amino acids. The CDR3 region has the DNA TGCAGTGCTAGAGACGGTCAGCCCCAGCATTTT. Amino acid sequence: CSARDGQPQHF.

This clone has ten or more counts. The chain joins TRBV7-2 to TRBJ1-4; 7 bases fit TRBD1. The CDR3 consists of 12 residues. Germline trimming cut 2 bases from V and 15 bases from J; bases unmatched to any gene: 6. Germline loops: CDR1 SGHTA, CDR2 FQGNSA. CDR3: CASSLNPGQLFF. The CDR3 DNA is TGTGCCAGCAGCTTAAACCCGGGACAGTTGTTTTTT.

This clone has just one count. The chain recombines TRBV2 with TRBJ1-3, with 7 bases identical to TRBD1. The CDR3 runs to 14 residues. With 6 bases clipped from V and 1 base from J, the junction kept 3 bases outside the gene matches. The germline V gene has CDR1 SNHLY and CDR2 FYNNEI. Here the CDR3 reads CASRDRYSGNTIYF. CDR3 sequence (DNA): TGTGCCAGCAGGGACAGGTATTCTGGAAACACCATATATTTT.

The V gene is TRBV27, the J gene TRBJ1-1, with a weak D call TRBD1 (6 bases). Trimming stripped 5 bases from V and 0 bases from J, with 10 bases between. The CDR3 loop spans 14 amino acids. In germline, CDR1 is MNHEY, CDR2 SMNVEV (reference sequence). CDR3 DNA: TGTGCCAGCAGTCAGAACAGGGTGAACACTGAAGCTTTCTTT. This sequence encodes CASSQNRVNTEAFF.

V is TRBV7-2 and J is TRBJ2-1, with 8 bases identical to TRBD2. The CDR3 contains 15 residues. Per the germline V gene, CDR1 is SGHTA and CDR2 is FQGNSA. V shed 4 bases and J 2 bases; nucleotides not matched to a gene: 4. CDR3 DNA: TGTGCCAGCAGCTCTAGCGGGCAAACCTACAATGAGCAGTTCTTC. This sequence encodes CASSSSGQTYNEQFF.

The chain combines TRBV18 with TRBJ2-1; 9 positions agree with TRBD1. The junction had 5 bases not matched to a gene; V was cut back by 2 bases and J by 6 bases. The CDR3 has 15 residues. CDR1 and CDR2 (germline): KGHSH, LQKENI. The CDR3 bases are TGTGCCAGCTCACCAGGGACAGGGAGGGGCAATGAGCAGTTCTTC. This encodes CASSPGTGRGNEQFF.

CDR3 region: CASSYGPAGDTQYF. For the CDR3, the DNA is TGTGCCAGCAGTTACGGACCCGCGGGGGATACGCAGTATTTT. This chain uses TRBV27 with TRBJ2-3; possible D gene TRBD2, 6 bases. This CDR3 comprises 14 residues. The V gene lost 4 bases and the J gene lost 6 bases, with 14 bases spanning the gap. Germline assignment: CDR1 MNHEY and CDR2 SMNVEV (reference sequence).

The chain has TRBV7-6 and TRBJ2-1; D perhaps matches TRBD2 (5 bases). The CDR3 is 15 amino acids. CDR1 SGHVS and CDR2 FNYEAQ come from the germline V gene. Trimming left V 6 bases short and J 0 bases short, with 12 bases between. DNA for the CDR3: TGTGCCAGCAGTCTGGACTCAAGCTCCTACAATGAGCAGTTCTTC. As protein: CASSLDSSSYNEQFF.

The V call is TRBV28, the J call TRBJ2-1; no reliable D call. V lost 7 bases and J 5 bases, leaving 6 bases between the germline ends. Germline loops: CDR1 MDHEN, CDR2 SYDVKM. This CDR3 region has 11 residues. Here the CDR3 DNA reads TGTGCCAGCACAGAAGACAATGAGCAGTTCTTC. Amino acid sequence: CASTEDNEQFF. Full variable domain (missing parts from reference TRBV28 and TRBJ2-1): DVKVTQSSRYLVKRTGEKVFLECVQDMDHENMFWYRQDPGLGLRLIYFSYDVKMKEKGDIPEGYSVSREKKERFSLILESASTNQTSMYLCASTEDNEQFFGPGTRLTVL.

This chain joins TRBV5-4 and TRBJ1-2, with D perhaps TRBD1 (5 bases). There are 15 residues in the CDR3. V was cut by 2 bases and J by 0 bases, with 11 bases left in between. Germline CDR1 and CDR2: SGHNT and YYREEE (reference sequence). CDR3 loop: CASSFKTATNYGYTF. The CDR3 DNA reads as TGTGCCAGCAGCTTTAAGACAGCGACTAACTATGGCTACACCTTC.

The V and J genes are TRBV18 and TRBJ1-1, with no clear D. This CDR3 is built from 16 residues. Germline values: CDR1 KGHSH, CDR2 LQKENI. The V end was cut by 0 bases, the J end by 5 bases, with 16 bases between. CDR3 amino acids: CASSPPVYTVDTEAFF. The CDR3 DNA follows: TGTGCCAGCTCACCACCGGTTTACACGGTCGATACTGAAGCTTTCTTT.

The V call is TRBV27, the J call TRBJ2-1; no clear D. The ends were cut back, 6 bases at V and 6 bases at J, with 15 bases in the middle. This CDR3 is built from 14 residues. The germline V gene encodes CDR1 MNHEY and CDR2 SMNVEV (reference sequence). CDR3 nucleotides: TGTGCCAGCAGCTGGAGTGTGGTTTCCAATGAGCAGTTCTTC. It translates to CASSWSVVSNEQFF.

This sequence joins TRBV25-1 and TRBJ1-1; 8 bases map to TRBD1. The CDR3 has 13 amino acids. Germline V gene sequence: CDR1 MGHDK, CDR2 SYGVNS. The V gene end was trimmed by 4 bases and the J gene end by 10 bases; junction bases not matched to a gene: 8. The CDR3 DNA reads as TGTGCCAGCAGTGTTCAGGGGGCATGGGGAGCTTTCTTT. It encodes CASSVQGAWGAFF.

The genes are TRBV15 and TRBJ1-5; TRBD1 might be the D (5 bases). CDR1 is LNHNV and CDR2 is YYDKDF in the germline V gene (reference sequence). The V gene lost 5 bases and the J gene lost 2 bases, with 13 bases spanning the gap. The CDR3 spans 15 residues. CDR3 amino acids: CATSGKRGGNQPQHF. Here the CDR3 DNA reads TGTGCCACCAGCGGCAAGCGGGGGGGCAATCAGCCCCAGCATTTT.

The gene calls are TRBV29-1 and TRBJ2-7; 8 bases map to TRBD1. Trimming cost V 2 bases and J 3 bases; bases outside gene matches: 9. The CDR3 runs 15 residues. Germline V gene sequence: CDR1 SQVTM, CDR2 ANQGSEA. CDR3: CSVEKSGTGVYEQYF. The CDR3 bases are TGCAGCGTTGAAAAATCCGGGACAGGCGTCTACGAGCAGTACTTC.

This clone appeared a single time. Other nucleotide sequences from this sample produce the same CDR3. The chain uses TRBV2 and TRBJ2-1; D remains unclear. CDR1 and CDR2 (germline): SNHLY, FYNNEI. The CDR3 covers 11 residues. V lost 5 bases and J 4 bases, leaving 3 bases between the germline ends. CDR3 loop: CASSLYNEQFF. CDR3 coding DNA: TGTGCCAGCAGTCTTTACAATGAGCAGTTCTTC.

The genes are TRBV27 and TRBJ1-1; D perhaps matches TRBD1 (5 bases). Per the germline V gene, CDR1 is MNHEY and CDR2 is SMNVEV (reference sequence). The CDR3 length is 15 residues. The V gene lost 5 bases and the J gene lost 4 bases, with 17 bases spanning the gap. CDR3 coding DNA: TGTGCCAGCAGTCCAAGAATTCAGGGTTCCACTGAAGCTTTCTTT. Protein sequence: CASSPRIQGSTEAFF.

This chain connects TRBV6-1 to TRBJ1-5; 7 bases are a match to TRBD1. With 2 bases clipped from V and 3 bases from J, the junction kept 4 bases outside the gene matches. Germline-derived CDR1 and CDR2 are MNHNS and SASEGT. The CDR3 has 15 amino acids. CDR3 residues: CASSETRGLNQPQHF. CDR3 DNA: TGTGCCAGCAGTGAAACAAGGGGGCTCAATCAGCCCCAGCATTTT.